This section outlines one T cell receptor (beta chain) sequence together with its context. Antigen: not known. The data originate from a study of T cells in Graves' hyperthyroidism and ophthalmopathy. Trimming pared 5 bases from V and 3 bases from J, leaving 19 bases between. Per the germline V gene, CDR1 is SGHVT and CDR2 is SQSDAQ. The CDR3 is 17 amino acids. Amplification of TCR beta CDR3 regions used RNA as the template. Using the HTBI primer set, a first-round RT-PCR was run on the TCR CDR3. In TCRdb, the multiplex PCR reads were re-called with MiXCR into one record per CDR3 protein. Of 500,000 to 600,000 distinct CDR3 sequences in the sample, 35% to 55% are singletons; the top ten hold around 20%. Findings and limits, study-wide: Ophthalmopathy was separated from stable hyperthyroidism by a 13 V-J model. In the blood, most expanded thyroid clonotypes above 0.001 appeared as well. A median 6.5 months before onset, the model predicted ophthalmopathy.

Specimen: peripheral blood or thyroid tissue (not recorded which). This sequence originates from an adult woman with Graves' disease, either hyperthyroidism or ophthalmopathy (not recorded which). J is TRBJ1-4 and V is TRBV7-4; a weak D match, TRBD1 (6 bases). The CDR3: CASSEGLGAAPNEKLFF. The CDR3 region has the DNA TGTGCCAGCAGCGAGGGCCTGGGGGCAGCACCTAATGAAAAACTGTTTTTT. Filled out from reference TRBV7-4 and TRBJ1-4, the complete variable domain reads GAGVSQSPRYKVAKRGRDVALRCDSISGHVTLYWYRQTLGQGSEVLTYSQSDAQRDKSGRPSGRFSAERPERSVSTLKIQRTEQGDSAVYLCASSEGLGAAPNEKLFFGSGTQLSVL.